The 16 T cell receptor beta chains given below trace back to one sample, sequenced in a study of T cell responses to AZD1222 COVID-19 vaccine. Here immunoSEQ multiplex PCR was the method, and the copy in TCRdb shows in-frame clones only, minus some. The data contain about 88,000 clones, about 91% of them singletons. The specimen comprised peripheral blood, sampled on day 0 of AZD1222 vaccination. These receptors were taken from an adult in good health.

The chain links TRBV6-5 to TRBJ2-1; D gene ambiguous. This CDR3 has 11 residues. V lost 3 bases to trimming and J lost 6 bases, with 3 bases between them. Germline lookup yields CDR1 MNHEY and CDR2 SVGAGI. The CDR3 protein is CASSYFNEQFF. The CDR3 DNA sequence: TGTGCCAGCAGTTATTTCAATGAGCAGTTCTTC.

The CDR3 sequence: CASNPSSRDTQYF. As DNA, the CDR3 is TGTGCCAGTAACCCATCGAGTAGGGATACGCAGTATTTT. V is TRBV19 and J is TRBJ2-3; D call uncertain. Trimming shortened V by 7 bases and J by 6 bases, and 14 bases separated the two germline ends. Germline V gives CDR1 LNHDA, CDR2 SQIVND (reference sequence). The CDR3 contains 13 residues.

The gene calls are TRBV5-1 and TRBJ2-5; D remains ambiguous. CDR1 is SGHRS, CDR2 YFSETQ, per germline. Trimming took 7 bases from V and 1 from J, leaving 8 bases between them. The length of the CDR3 is 12 residues. Here the CDR3 reads CASERSQETQYF. Written as DNA, the CDR3 is TGCGCCAGCGAACGGTCCCAAGAGACCCAGTACTTC.

The genes are TRBV5-4 and TRBJ1-2; possible D gene TRBD1, 5 bases. This CDR3 has 15 residues. Looked up from germline, CDR1 is SGHNT and CDR2 is YYREEE (reference sequence). Trimming removed 0 bases from V and 1 base from J, with 10 bases in between. DNA for the CDR3: TGTGCCAGCAGCTTGGCGCCAGGGCATAACTATGGCTACACCTTC. As protein: CASSLAPGHNYGYTF. The full variable domain, its missing parts supplied by reference TRBV5-4 and TRBJ1-2, is ETGVTQSPTHLIKTRGQQVTLRCSSQSGHNTVSWYQQALGQGPQFIFQYYREEENGRGNFPPRFSGLQFPNYSSELNVNALELDDSALYLCASSLAPGHNYGYTFGSGTRLTVV.

The rearrangement joins TRBV10-3 to TRBJ2-1, with TRBD2 matching over 10 bases. The germline gives CDR1 ENHRY, CDR2 SYGVKD. The CDR3 is 15 amino acids. The V gene end was trimmed by 6 bases and the J gene end by 1 base; junction bases not matched to a gene: 3. The CDR3 nucleotides are TGTGCCATCAGCCCTAGCGGGAGATCCTACAATGAGCAGTTCTTC. It specifies CAISPSGRSYNEQFF.

The rearrangement uses TRBV10-1 and TRBJ2-1; D gene uncertain. This CDR3 has 13 residues. V lost 0 bases to trimming and J lost 2 bases, with 2 bases between them. Germline V gives CDR1 WNHNN, CDR2 SYGVQD (reference sequence). The CDR3 DNA sequence: TGCGCCAGCAGTGAGTCGCCCTACAATGAGCAGTTCTTC. This codes for CASSESPYNEQFF.

The chain combines TRBV12-5 with TRBJ2-3; 8 nucleotides line up with TRBD1. Trimming took 9 bases from V and 2 from J; bases not matched to a gene: 7. Germline loops: CDR1 LGHNT, CDR2 FRNRAP. This CDR3 comprises 14 residues. CDR3 sequence: CASLRDRPTDTQYF. CDR3 coding DNA: TGTGCTAGCCTCCGGGACAGGCCCACAGATACGCAGTATTTT.

The chain carries TRBV3-1 (or the pseudogene TRBV3-2) and TRBJ2-1, with TRBD1 matching 11 bases. Germline V gives CDR1 LGHDT, CDR2 YNNKEL (reference sequence). After removal of 3 bases from V and 7 bases from J, the junction contained 5 bases not matched to a gene. The CDR3 length is 15 residues. The CDR3 bases are TGTGCCAGCAGCCAGGACAGGGGGCGTTGGAATGAGCAGTTCTTC. Its translation: CASSQDRGRWNEQFF.

V is TRBV2 and J is TRBJ1-6; D might be TRBD1 (6 bases). Germline V gives CDR1 SNHLY, CDR2 FYNNEI. V lost 3 bases and J 10 bases, leaving 13 bases between the germline ends. The CDR3 loop spans 14 amino acids. CDR3 region: CASSDGGGQSPLHF. The CDR3 coding sequence is TGTGCCAGCAGTGATGGGGGGGGGCAGTCACCCCTCCACTTT.

This chain connects TRBV28 to TRBJ2-5, with D maybe TRBD1 (5 bases). The germline V gene encodes CDR1 MDHEN and CDR2 SYDVKM. The CDR3 totals 12 residues. V lost 7 bases and J lost 2, with 8 bases in between. Written as DNA, the CDR3 is TGTGCCAGCAAGGGGTCTCAAGAGACCCAGTACTTC. This sequence encodes CASKGSQETQYF.

This chain connects TRBV29-1 to TRBJ1-1; weak D call: TRBD1 (6 bases). Trimming pared 7 bases from V and 6 bases from J, leaving 21 bases between. Germline-derived CDR1 and CDR2 are SQVTM and ANQGSEA. The CDR3 has 14 amino acids. DNA of the CDR3: TGCAGCGCCCGACCAAACACAGGGTACGCTGAAGCTTTCTTT. Residues: CSARPNTGYAEAFF.

This chain uses TRBV24-1 with TRBJ1-1; TRBD1 aligns across 8 bases. The CDR3 is 16 amino acids. From germline, CDR1 is KGHDR and CDR2 SFDVKD. Trimming cost V 9 bases and J 2 bases; bases outside gene matches: 13. The DNA of the CDR3 is TGTGCCACCTCACTTAGGACAGGGCCGTTAAACACTGAAGCTTTCTTT. Translated, it gives CATSLRTGPLNTEAFF.

This chain connects TRBV13 to TRBJ2-7; 8 nucleotides match TRBD1. V shed 5 bases, J shed 2 bases, and the junction held 8 bases outside the gene matches. The CDR3 is made up of 15 amino acids. Germline V gene data show CDR1 as PRHDT and CDR2 as FYEKMQ (reference sequence). The CDR3 coding sequence is TGTGCCAGCAGCGGGGGACAGGTAGGGCCCTACGAGCAGTACTTC. Amino acids: CASSGGQVGPYEQYF. The full variable domain, its missing parts supplied by reference TRBV13 and TRBJ2-7, is AAGVIQSPRHLIKEKRETATLKCYPIPRHDTVYWYQQGPGQDPQFLISFYEKMQSDKGSIPDRFSAQQFSDYHSELNMSSLELGDSALYFCASSGGQVGPYEQYFGPGTRLTVT.

The rearrangement joins TRBV2 to TRBJ1-4; D unclear. Germline V lookup: CDR1 SNHLY, CDR2 FYNNEI. The CDR3 contains 14 residues. V was clipped by 5 bases and J by 1 base, with 8 bases between them. CDR3 amino acids: CASSSERTNEKLFF. CDR3 bases: TGTGCCAGCAGTTCGGAGAGAACTAATGAAAAACTGTTTTTT.

The V and J genes are TRBV10-1 and TRBJ1-5; tentative D call: TRBD1 (6 bases). Deletions cut 8 bases from V and 7 bases from J, with 15 bases between. Germline assignment: CDR1 WNHNN and CDR2 SYGVQD (reference sequence). CDR3 length: 13 residues. In DNA, the CDR3 is TGCGCCAGCGAACCGGGGGGCGGGCAGCCCCAGCATTTT. Its translation: CASEPGGGQPQHF.

V and J are TRBV9 and TRBJ1-1, with 8 bases lining up with TRBD1. In germline, CDR1 is SGDLS, CDR2 YYNGEE. The CDR3 is 14 residues long. V shed 4 bases and J 4 bases; nucleotides not matched to a gene: 6. The CDR3 is CASSSDRGGTEAFF. Written as DNA, the CDR3 is TGTGCCAGCAGCTCCGACAGGGGAGGCACTGAAGCTTTCTTT.